A selection of T cell receptor beta chains follows, all from one sample in a study of control samples from healthy donors and cancer patients. TCRdb's copy holds only in-frame clones and misses some; the assay was immunoSEQ multiplex PCR. Of 260,000 or so clones listed, over 70% are singletons. Material: PBMCs. These receptors all stem from a woman aged 55-69 years with lung cancer. CDR3s include the opening cysteine and the closing phenylalanine or tryptophan. Fields, in order: V gene, CDR3 protein.

v_gene: TRBV19; CDR3aa: CASNPRRGGPTGELFF
v_gene: TRBV5-1; CDR3aa: CASSSQVSSYNEQFF
v_gene: TRBV29-1; CDR3aa: CSVGQGTTSTDTQYF
v_gene: TRBV30; CDR3aa: CAWSPQGRAYEQYF
v_gene: TRBV5-6; CDR3aa: CASSLGPSVIQYF
v_gene: TRBV27; CDR3aa: CASWGGTNEQFF
v_gene: TRBV3-1/TRBV3-2; CDR3aa: CASSQTSMNTEAFF
v_gene: TRBV3-1/TRBV3-2; CDR3aa: CASSDTGTWGTEAFF
v_gene: TRBV7-9; CDR3aa: CASSLVGGSDQPQHF
v_gene: TRBV14; CDR3aa: CASSRAPGLAGGSSYNEQFF
v_gene: TRBV10-3; CDR3aa: CAISEGQVTDTQYF
v_gene: TRBV3-1/TRBV3-2; CDR3aa: CASRAGTGPADTQYF
v_gene: TRBV2; CDR3aa: CASSEGTAYGYTF
v_gene: TRBV2; CDR3aa: CASSDTGFLAKNIQYF
v_gene: TRBV18; CDR3aa: CASSFVGGGEQYF
v_gene: TRBV16; CDR3aa: CASSQRGRSSNSPLHF
v_gene: TRBV5-1; CDR3aa: CASSLDSTQETQYF
v_gene: TRBV11-2; CDR3aa: CASSPNYGYTF